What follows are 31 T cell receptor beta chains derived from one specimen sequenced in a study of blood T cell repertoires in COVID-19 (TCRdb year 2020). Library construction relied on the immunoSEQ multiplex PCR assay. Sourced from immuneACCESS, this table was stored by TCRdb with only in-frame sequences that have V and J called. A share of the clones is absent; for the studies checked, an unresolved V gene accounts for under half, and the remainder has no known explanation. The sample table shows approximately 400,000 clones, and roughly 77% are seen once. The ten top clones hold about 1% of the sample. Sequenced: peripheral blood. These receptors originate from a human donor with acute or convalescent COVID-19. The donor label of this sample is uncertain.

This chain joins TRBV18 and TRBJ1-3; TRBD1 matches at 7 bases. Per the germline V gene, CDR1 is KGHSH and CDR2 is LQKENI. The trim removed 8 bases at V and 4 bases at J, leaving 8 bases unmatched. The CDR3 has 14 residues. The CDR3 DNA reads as TGTGCCAGCCGGGAACAGGGGACCGGAAACACCATATATTTT. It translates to CASREQGTGNTIYF.

This CDR3 is CASSRRGQRTEAFF. The CDR3 nucleotides are TGTGCCAGCAGCCGCAGGGGGCAGCGGACTGAAGCTTTCTTT. The chain carries TRBV3-1 (or the pseudogene TRBV3-2) and TRBJ1-1; TRBD1 matches at 8 bases. Germline V gene sequence: CDR1 LGHDT, CDR2 YNNKEL (reference sequence). V trimming: 4 bases; J trimming: 5 bases; junction bases outside the gene matches: 6. The CDR3 is 14 residues long.

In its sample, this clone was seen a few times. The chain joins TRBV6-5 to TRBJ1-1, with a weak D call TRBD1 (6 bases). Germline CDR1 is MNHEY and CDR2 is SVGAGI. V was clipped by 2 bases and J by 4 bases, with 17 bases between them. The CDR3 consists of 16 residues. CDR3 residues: CASSYGVDRLGTEAFF. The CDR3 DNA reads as TGTGCCAGCAGTTACGGGGTAGACAGGTTAGGCACTGAAGCTTTCTTT.

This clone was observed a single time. The CDR3 nucleotides read TGTGCCAGCTCACCAAAGTCAGATTACGAGCAGTACTTC. Translating it yields CASSPKSDYEQYF. V and J are TRBV18 and TRBJ2-7; D remains ambiguous. CDR1 and CDR2 from the germline V gene are KGHSH and LQKENI. V was trimmed by 2 bases and J by 4 bases, leaving 9 bases between them. This CDR3 has 13 amino acids. Full variable domain (missing parts from reference TRBV18 and TRBJ2-7): NAGVMQNPRHLVRRRGQEARLRCSPMKGHSHVYWYRQLPEEGLKFMVYLQKENIIDESGMPKERFSAEFPKEGPSILRIQQVVRGDSAAYFCASSPKSDYEQYFGPGTRLTVT.

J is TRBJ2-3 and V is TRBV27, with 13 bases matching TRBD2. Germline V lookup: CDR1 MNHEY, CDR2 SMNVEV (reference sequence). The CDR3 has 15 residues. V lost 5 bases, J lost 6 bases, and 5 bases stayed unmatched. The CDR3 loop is CASSTSGRVWDTQYF. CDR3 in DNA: TGTGCCAGCAGTACTAGCGGGAGGGTTTGGGATACGCAGTATTTT.

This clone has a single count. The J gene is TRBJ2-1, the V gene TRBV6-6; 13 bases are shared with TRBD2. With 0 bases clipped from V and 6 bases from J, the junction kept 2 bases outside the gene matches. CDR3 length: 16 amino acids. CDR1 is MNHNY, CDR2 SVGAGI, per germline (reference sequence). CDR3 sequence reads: CASSYSLAGGTNEQFF. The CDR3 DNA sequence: TGTGCCAGCAGTTACTCACTAGCGGGGGGGACCAATGAGCAGTTCTTC.

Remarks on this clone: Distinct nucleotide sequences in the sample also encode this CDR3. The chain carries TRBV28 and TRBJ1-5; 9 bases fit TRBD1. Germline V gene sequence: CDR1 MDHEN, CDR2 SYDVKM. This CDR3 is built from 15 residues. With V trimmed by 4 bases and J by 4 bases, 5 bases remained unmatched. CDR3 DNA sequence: TGTGCCAGCAGTTCCCACAGGGGGCGGAATCAGCCCCAGCATTTT. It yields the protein CASSSHRGRNQPQHF.

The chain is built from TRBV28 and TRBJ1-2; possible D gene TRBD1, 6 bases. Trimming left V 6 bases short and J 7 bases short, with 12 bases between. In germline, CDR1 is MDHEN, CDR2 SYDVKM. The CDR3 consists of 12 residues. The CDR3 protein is CASSPGVRGYTF. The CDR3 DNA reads TGTGCCAGCAGCCCAGGGGTTCGTGGCTACACCTTC.

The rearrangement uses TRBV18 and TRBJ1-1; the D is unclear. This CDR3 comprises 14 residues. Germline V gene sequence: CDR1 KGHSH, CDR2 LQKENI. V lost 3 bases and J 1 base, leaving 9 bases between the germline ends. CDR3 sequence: CASSPLPPNTEAFF. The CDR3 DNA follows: TGTGCCAGCTCACCCCTCCCCCCGAACACTGAAGCTTTCTTT.

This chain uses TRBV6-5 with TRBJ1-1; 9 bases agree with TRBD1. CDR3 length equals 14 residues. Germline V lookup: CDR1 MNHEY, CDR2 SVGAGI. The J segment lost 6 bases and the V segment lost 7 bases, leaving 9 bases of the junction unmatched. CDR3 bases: TGTGCCAGCAAACCGGGACAGGGTAGGGCTGAAGCTTTCTTT. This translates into CASKPGQGRAEAFF.

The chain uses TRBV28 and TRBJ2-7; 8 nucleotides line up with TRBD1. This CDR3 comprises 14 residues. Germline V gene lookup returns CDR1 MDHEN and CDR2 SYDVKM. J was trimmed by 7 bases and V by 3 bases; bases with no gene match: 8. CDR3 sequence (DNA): TGTGCCAGCAGTTTTAGTCAGGGGGCGTGGGAGCAGTACTTC. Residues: CASSFSQGAWEQYF.

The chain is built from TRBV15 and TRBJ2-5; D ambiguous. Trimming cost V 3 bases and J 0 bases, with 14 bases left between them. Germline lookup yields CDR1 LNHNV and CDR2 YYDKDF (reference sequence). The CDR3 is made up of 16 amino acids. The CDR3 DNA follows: TGTGCCACCAGCAGTACTCGTGCGGAGTACCAAGAGACCCAGTACTTC. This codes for CATSSTRAEYQETQYF. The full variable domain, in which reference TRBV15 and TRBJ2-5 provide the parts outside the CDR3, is DAMVIQNPRYQVTQFGKPVTLSCSQTLNHNVMYWYQQKSSQAPKLLFHYYDKDFNNEADTPDNFQSRRPNTSFCFLDIRSPGLGDTAMYLCATSSTRAEYQETQYFGPGTRLLVL.

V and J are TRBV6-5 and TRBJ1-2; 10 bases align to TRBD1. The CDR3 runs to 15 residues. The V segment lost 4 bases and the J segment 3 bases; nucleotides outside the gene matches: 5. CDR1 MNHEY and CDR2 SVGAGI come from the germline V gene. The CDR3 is CASSSSTGGDYGYTF. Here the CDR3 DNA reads TGTGCCAGCAGTTCCTCGACAGGGGGCGACTATGGCTACACCTTC.

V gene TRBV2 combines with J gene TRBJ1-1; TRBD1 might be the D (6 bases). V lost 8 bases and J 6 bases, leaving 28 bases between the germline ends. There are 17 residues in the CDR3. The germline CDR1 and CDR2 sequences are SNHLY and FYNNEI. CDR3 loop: CASGGGRVVAGVSEAFF. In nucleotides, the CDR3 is TGTGCCAGCGGGGGCGGCAGGGTGGTAGCTGGGGTTTCTGAAGCTTTCTTT.

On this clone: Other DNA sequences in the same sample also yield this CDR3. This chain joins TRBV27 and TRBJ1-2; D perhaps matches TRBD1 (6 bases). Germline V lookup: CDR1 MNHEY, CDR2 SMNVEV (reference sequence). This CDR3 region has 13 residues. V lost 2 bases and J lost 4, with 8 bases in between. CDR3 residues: CASSLKQGYGYTF. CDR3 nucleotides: TGTGCCAGCAGTTTAAAACAGGGCTATGGCTACACCTTC.

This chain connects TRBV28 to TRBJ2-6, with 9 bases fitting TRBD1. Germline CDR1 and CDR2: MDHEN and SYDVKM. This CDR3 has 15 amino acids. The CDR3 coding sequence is TGTGGAGGACAGGGGTCCTCCTCTGGGGCCAACGTCCTGACTTTC. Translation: CGGQGSSSGANVLTF.

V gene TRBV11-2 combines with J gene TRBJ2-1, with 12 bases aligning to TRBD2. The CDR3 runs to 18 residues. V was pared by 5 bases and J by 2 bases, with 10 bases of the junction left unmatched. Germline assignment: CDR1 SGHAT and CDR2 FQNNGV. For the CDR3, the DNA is TGTGCCAGCAGCCTCCTGGGTCTAGCGGGGGGGCCCTACAATGAGCAGTTCTTC. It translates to CASSLLGLAGGPYNEQFF.

CDR3 loop: CASILDRLSNEQFF. The CDR3 DNA sequence: TGTGCCAGCATTCTGGACAGGTTGAGCAATGAGCAGTTCTTC. The chain combines TRBV6-5 with TRBJ2-1; TRBD1 agrees at 7 bases. Losses at the gene ends were 7 bases for V and 6 bases for J; bases not matched to a gene: 9. The germline V gene encodes CDR1 MNHEY and CDR2 SVGAGI. The CDR3 runs to 14 residues.

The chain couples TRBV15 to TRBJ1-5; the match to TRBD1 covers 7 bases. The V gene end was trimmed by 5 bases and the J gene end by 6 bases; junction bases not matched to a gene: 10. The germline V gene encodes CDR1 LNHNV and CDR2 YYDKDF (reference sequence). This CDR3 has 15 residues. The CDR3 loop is CATSPRGQARQPQHF. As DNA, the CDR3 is TGTGCCACCAGCCCCCGAGGACAGGCTCGTCAGCCCCAGCATTTT.

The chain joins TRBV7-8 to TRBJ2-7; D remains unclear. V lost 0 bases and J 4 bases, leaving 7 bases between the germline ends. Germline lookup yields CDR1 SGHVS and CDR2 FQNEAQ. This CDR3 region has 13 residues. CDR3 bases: TGTGCCAGCAGCTTAGCGTCTTCGTACGAGCAGTACTTC. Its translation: CASSLASSYEQYF.

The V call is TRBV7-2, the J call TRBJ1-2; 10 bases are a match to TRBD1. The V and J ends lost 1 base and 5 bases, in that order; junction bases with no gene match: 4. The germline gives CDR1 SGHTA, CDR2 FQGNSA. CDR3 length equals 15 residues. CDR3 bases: TGTGCCAGCAGCTTAGAAGGGACAGGGGTTTATGGCTACACCTTC. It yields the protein CASSLEGTGVYGYTF. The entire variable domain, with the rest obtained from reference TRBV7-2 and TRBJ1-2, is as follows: GAGVSQSPSNKVTEKGKDVELRCDPISGHTALYWYRQSLGQGLEFLIYFQGNSAPDKSGLPSDRFSAERTGGSVSTLTIQRTQQEDSAVYLCASSLEGTGVYGYTFGSGTRLTVV.

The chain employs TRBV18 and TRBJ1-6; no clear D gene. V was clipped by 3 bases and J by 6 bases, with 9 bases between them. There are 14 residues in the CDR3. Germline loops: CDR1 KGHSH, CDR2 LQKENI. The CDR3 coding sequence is TGTGCCAGCTCACCTGCCGGCGGTAATTCACCCCTCCACTTT. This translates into CASSPAGGNSPLHF.

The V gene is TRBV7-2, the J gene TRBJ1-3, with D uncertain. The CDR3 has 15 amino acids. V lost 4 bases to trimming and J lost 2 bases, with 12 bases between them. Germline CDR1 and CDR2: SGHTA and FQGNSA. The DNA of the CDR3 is TGTGCCAGCAGCTCCCGCGGGGAAACTGGAAACACCATATATTTT. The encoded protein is CASSSRGETGNTIYF.

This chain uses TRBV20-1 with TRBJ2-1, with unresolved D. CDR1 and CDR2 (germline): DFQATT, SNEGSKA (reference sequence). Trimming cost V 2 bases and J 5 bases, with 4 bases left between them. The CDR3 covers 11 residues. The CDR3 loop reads CSARQDNEQFF. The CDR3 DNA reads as TGCAGTGCTAGACAGGACAATGAGCAGTTCTTC.

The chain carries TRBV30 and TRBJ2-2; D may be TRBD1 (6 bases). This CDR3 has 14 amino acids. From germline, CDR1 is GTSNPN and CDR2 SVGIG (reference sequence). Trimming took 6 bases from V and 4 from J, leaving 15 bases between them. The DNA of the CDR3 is TGTGCCTGCACCCGTTCACAGGGCACCGGGGAGCTGTTTTTT. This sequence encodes CACTRSQGTGELFF.

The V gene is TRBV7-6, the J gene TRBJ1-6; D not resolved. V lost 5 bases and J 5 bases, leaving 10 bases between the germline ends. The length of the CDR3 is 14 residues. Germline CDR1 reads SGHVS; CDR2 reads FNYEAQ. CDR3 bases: TGTGCCAGCAGCCTTTACAGAAATAATTCACCCCTCCACTTT. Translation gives CASSLYRNNSPLHF.

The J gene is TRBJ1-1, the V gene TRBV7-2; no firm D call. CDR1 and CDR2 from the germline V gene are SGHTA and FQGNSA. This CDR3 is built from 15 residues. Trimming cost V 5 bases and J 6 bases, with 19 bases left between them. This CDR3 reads CASSPMGMGSSEAFF. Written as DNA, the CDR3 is TGTGCCAGCAGCCCGATGGGGATGGGGAGCTCTGAAGCTTTCTTT.

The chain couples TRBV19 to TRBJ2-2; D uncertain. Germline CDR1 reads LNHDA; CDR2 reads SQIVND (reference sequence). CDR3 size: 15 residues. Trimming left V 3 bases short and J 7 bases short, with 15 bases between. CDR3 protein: CASSISQLYHGELFF. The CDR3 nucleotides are TGTGCCAGTAGTATTAGCCAGTTGTACCACGGGGAGCTGTTTTTT.

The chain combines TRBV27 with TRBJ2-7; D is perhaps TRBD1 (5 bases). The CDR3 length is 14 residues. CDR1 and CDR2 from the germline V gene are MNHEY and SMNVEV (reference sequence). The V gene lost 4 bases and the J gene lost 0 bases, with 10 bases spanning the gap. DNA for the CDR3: TGTGCCAGCAGTTGGGGCAGGGCCTCCTACGAGCAGTACTTC. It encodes CASSWGRASYEQYF.

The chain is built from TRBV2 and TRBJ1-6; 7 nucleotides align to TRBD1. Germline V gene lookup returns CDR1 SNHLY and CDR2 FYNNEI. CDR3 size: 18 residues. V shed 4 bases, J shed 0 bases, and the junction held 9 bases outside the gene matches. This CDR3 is CASSVIQGLSSYNSPLHF. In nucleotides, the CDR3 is TGTGCCAGCAGTGTAATACAGGGGCTTTCCTCCTATAATTCACCCCTCCACTTT.

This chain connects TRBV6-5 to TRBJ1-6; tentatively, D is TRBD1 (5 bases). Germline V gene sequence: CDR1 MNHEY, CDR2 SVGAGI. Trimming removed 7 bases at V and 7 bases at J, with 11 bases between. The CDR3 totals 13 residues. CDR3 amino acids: CASMADTNSPLHF. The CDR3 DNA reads TGTGCCAGCATGGCGGACACAAATTCACCCCTCCACTTT.